This TCR beta chain emerged from a study of regulatory T cells in long-lasting Graves disease (dated by TCRdb to the early 2020s). With respect to the entire study: Patients with newly diagnosed Graves' disease had been on antithyroid drugs for under 3 months. Patients with persistent Graves' disease were compared with patients with newly diagnosed Graves' disease using TCR sequencing and RNA sequencing of peripheral blood. The study was conducted in China and was registered as a clinical trial. TCR sequencing covered approximately 13 persistent and approximately 20 newly diagnosed Graves' disease patients, 33 samples in total.

Sample time point, as interpreted from the label and publication: newly diagnosed GD, antithyroid drugs for less than 3 months. RNA was extracted from PBMCs in TRIzol for both TCR sequencing and RNA sequencing. The diagnosis of Graves' disease followed American Thyroid Association guidelines. The patients came from an endocrinology department in Xi'an, China. From each patient, approximately 10 milliliters of peripheral blood was collected into an EDTA anticoagulant tube. PBMCs were isolated by Ficoll Paque Plus density gradient separation without further T cell sorting. An Agilent 2100 Bioanalyzer and agarose gel were used to assess RNA quality, and a NanoDrop 2000 was used to measure RNA concentration. The germline ends are 13 bases apart after V is trimmed by 6 bases and J by 1 base. For CDR1 and CDR2, the germline V gene (reference sequence) lists MNHEY and SMNVEV. There are 15 amino acids in the CDR3, from cysteine to phenylalanine inclusive. This entry keeps only the CDR3 DNA: 45 bases, framed from base 1.

Library generation was performed with multiplex PCR. TCRdb records Illumina HiSeq 4000 as the sequencer. iRepertoire HTBI primers and Arm-PCR amplification of CDR3 regions were used to construct TCR beta libraries. Gel purification was performed on PCR products prior to sequencing. As for how the authors treated the data: Gene usage analysis of CDR3 amino acid clonotypes relied on the roughly 64 TRBV and over 13 TRBJ segments identified across samples. COPE and FqMerger were used to merge the filtered high-quality paired reads into contigs. BLAST was used to align contigs to IMGT TRBV, TRBD and TRBJ reference genes, with CDR3 defined following IMGT. Clonotypes above 0.1% frequency were classified as highly expanded clones. Shannon entropy was used to measure repertoire diversity, and the Gini coefficient was used to measure V-J evenness. Clonotypes shared by more than one individual were considered public. TCRdb reprocessing: public reads trimmed at Q25 with fastp, clones called with MiXCR, in-frame beta chains kept. One record per CDR3 amino acid sequence lists the most common genes and DNA. The V and J calls and clone size come from TCRdb's table, not from the authors' own analysis. The sample table holds about 610,000 distinct CDR3 sequences, of which approximately 16% were seen once. About 12% of the sample lies in the top ten.

A remark on this clonotype: The antigen it binds to is not known. No much larger clone is present one base from it, and per-base qualities are unavailable.

Overall study results and their limits: Compared with newly diagnosed patients, patients with persistent Graves' disease had lower TCR Shannon entropy and fewer highly expanded clones, which suggests clonal expansion. Persistent patients shared more public clonotypes among themselves (2,741) than newly diagnosed patients did (over 900). Sequencing and analysis were limited to the TCR beta chain. The authors acknowledged the small sample size as a limitation that may reduce accuracy. The study examined only peripheral blood because the primary lesion, thyroid tissue, could not be accessed. TRBV28, TRBJ1-2 and TRBJ2-5 were preferentially used in persistent disease, while TRBV20-1 and TRBJ2-1 were favored in newly diagnosed disease.

These data were likewise used in another study, on T cells in Graves' hyperthyroidism and ophthalmopathy. That second report states: Graves' hyperthyroidism was defined as stable when no progression to ophthalmopathy occurred over 18 months of follow-up. Hyperthyroidism patients were newly diagnosed, with disease duration under 2 months, and aged 18 to 65 years. Any patient with an uncontrolled infection, another autoimmune disease, pregnancy or lactation was excluded. Clinical symptoms, serum thyroxine and TRAb, thyroid ultrasound, and orbital computed tomography formed the basis for the diagnoses. The TCR CDR3 was subjected to a first round of RT-PCR using the HTBI primer set and the Qiagen OneStep RT-PCR kit. Most expanded thyroid clonotypes (frequency above 0.001) were also detected in blood, suggesting blood repertoires may reflect thyroid immune responses. A 13 V-J signature model separated ophthalmopathy from stable hyperthyroidism, with around 88% sensitivity and just under 84% specificity in cross-validation and 80%/75% in testing. In validation, the model predicted progression to ophthalmopathy with 65% to 71% sensitivity and roughly 72% specificity, a median of around 6.6 months before onset. A discovery cohort of about a hundred patients, 43 with Graves' ophthalmopathy and over 55 with stable Graves' hyperthyroidism, was used to find distinguishing TCR V-J signatures. Prospective prediction of ophthalmopathy was tested in an independent validation cohort of about 19 hyperthyroidism patients and around 16 patients who later progressed to ophthalmopathy. The 75 to 100 discovery patients were divided at random into training and test sets in a 7:3 ratio. In addition, the study compared T-cell repertoires in thyroid tissue and in blood from several Graves' hyperthyroidism patients. After sampling, hyperthyroidism patients received methimazole starting at 30 mg daily, and ophthalmopathy patients received high-dose intravenous methylprednisolone. The libraries were constructed in a second round of multiplex PCR and then size-selected and purified. Sequencing of the libraries was done on an Illumina HiSeq2000 using paired-end 100 bp reads. SOAPnuke was used to process the raw data, with reads discarded if the reads contained adapters or uncalled bases, had a mean Phred below 15, or lacked an exact constant-primer or identifier match. High-quality paired reads were merged using COPE v1.2.5, and each unique nucleotide sequence was defined as a clonotype. MiTCR v1.1 was used to align clonotypes to the IMGT TRBV, TRBD and TRBJ reference segments. The analysis included only V-J combinations with a frequency above 0.0001, which together covered approximately 99% of the repertoires. A TCS score was defined as the ratio of F50 (clonal expansion) to E x V (chaos), with BLOSUM62-based TCRdist applied between CDR3 peptides within each V-J. Welch's t-statistics and random forest reduced roughly 530 V-J features to about 13, which were used in a naive Bayes classifier (R e1071). Sample size was not statistically predetermined, and investigators were not blinded to group allocation. TCR Vbeta CDR3 sequencing of roughly 140 peripheral blood samples (43 ophthalmopathy, 75 to 80 hyperthyroidism and roughly 17 progressor patients) is reported in the paper.

The sample consisted of peripheral blood mononuclear cells (PBMCs), taken at new diagnosis, from a patient treated with antithyroid drugs. The sequence links TRBV27 to TRBJ1-5, and possibly TRBD1, on 6 matching bases. This TCR was recovered from a man in his late teens or twenties with Graves disease. Donor details come from another sample of the same person, matched by shared clones. The DNA reads as follows: TGTGCCAGCAGGCCGGGGGCATTGAGCAATCAGCCCCAGCATTTT. Its protein is CASRPGALSNQPQHF.